This TCR beta chain was retrieved from a study of T cell changes during pregnancy in multiple sclerosis. Repertoires were generated with immunoSEQ multiplex PCR, while TCRdb's copy carries only in-frame clones and drops some. This sample has roughly 40,000 clones; roughly 92% occur once, and the top ten carry 0.95% to 1.5%. The length of the CDR3 is 15 residues. Germline CDR1 SGHDN, CDR2 FVKESK. Trimming shortened V by 2 bases and J by 7 bases, and 14 bases separated the two germline ends. The source is a female donor with multiple sclerosis, enrolled in a pregnancy study. Sequenced material: peripheral blood, taken before pregnancy. The chain recombines TRBV14 with TRBJ1-4; TRBD1 might be the D (5 bases). CDR3 amino acids: CASSQLGARTEKLFF. The CDR3 DNA sequence: TGTGCCAGCAGCCAACTAGGGGCTCGGACTGAAAAACTGTTTTTT.